These 11 T cell receptor beta chains originate from one sample sequenced in a study of response to subunit inactivated influenza vaccine. Using its own MiXCR run on the RT-PCR reads, TCRdb lists one record per CDR3 protein. In the table there are around 760,000 distinct CDR3 sequences, approximately 15% of which are singletons. The specimen comprised PBMCs from blood, sampled around two weeks before vaccination. The receptors were sampled from a man between 45 and 60 years old who received an inactivated influenza vaccine.

The chain combines TRBV20-1 with TRBJ2-7; the match to TRBD1 covers 7 bases. CDR1 and CDR2 from the germline V gene are DFQATT and SNEGSKA (reference sequence). The J segment lost 0 bases and the V segment lost 6 bases, leaving 14 bases of the junction unmatched. The CDR3 covers 16 residues. CDR3 amino acids: CSARRQGPSSSYEQYF. In DNA form, the CDR3 reads TGCAGTGCCAGAAGACAGGGCCCCTCTAGCTCCTACGAGCAGTACTTC.

This clonotype showed up just a few times. The genes are TRBV3-1 and TRBJ1-5, with no clear D. The V end was cut by 4 bases, the J end by 7 bases, with 14 bases between. The CDR3 totals 14 residues. Looked up from germline, CDR1 is LGHDT and CDR2 is YNNKEL (reference sequence). The CDR3 protein is CASSRLTGSQPQHF. The CDR3 DNA reads TGTGCCAGCAGCCGCCTAACTGGGTCCCAGCCCCAGCATTTT.

The chain joins TRBV7-2 to TRBJ2-7; possible D gene TRBD2, 5 bases. The CDR3 extends over 14 amino acids. V lost 7 bases and J 7 bases, leaving 20 bases between the germline ends. CDR1 and CDR2 from the germline V gene are SGHTA and FQGNSA. As DNA, the CDR3 is TGTGCCAGCACCTCCGGGGTCGGGTTTGGGGAGCAGTACTTC. It is translated as CASTSGVGFGEQYF.

This chain joins TRBV30 and TRBJ2-3; maybe TRBD2 (6 bases). The V end lost 2 bases, the J end lost 4 bases, and 7 bases lay between the germline ends. Germline CDR1 GTSNPN, CDR2 SVGIG (reference sequence). This CDR3 comprises 12 residues. The CDR3 here is CAWSPGADTQYF. The DNA of the CDR3 is TGTGCCTGGAGTCCGGGGGCAGATACGCAGTATTTT.

This clonotype was detected many times. The chain is built from TRBV7-2 and TRBJ2-3, with unresolved D. This CDR3 is built from 13 residues. Germline-derived CDR1 and CDR2 are SGHTA and FQGNSA. V was shortened by 5 bases and J by 0 bases, with 6 bases between the two germline ends. CDR3 nucleotides: TGTGCCAGCAGCCTTTATAGCACAGATACGCAGTATTTT. It specifies CASSLYSTDTQYF. Drawing the rest from reference TRBV7-2 and TRBJ2-3, the complete variable domain is GAGVSQSPSNKVTEKGKDVELRCDPISGHTALYWYRQSLGQGLEFLIYFQGNSAPDKSGLPSDRFSAERTGGSVSTLTIQRTQQEDSAVYLCASSLYSTDTQYFGPGTRLTVL.

Concerning this clonotype itself: Compared with germline, one end of the junction differs, possibly owing to a read error. This chain joins TRBV18 and TRBJ2-1, with 9 bases identical to TRBD1. The CDR3 has 16 residues. Germline V CDR1 and CDR2: KGHSH, LQKENI. The CDR3: CASSRDRAGSYNEHFF. CDR3 in DNA: TGTGCCAGCTCACGGGACAGGGCTGGTTCCTACAATGAGCACTTCTTC.

This clonotype turned up a few times. The rearrangement links TRBV6-1 to TRBJ2-1; 9 bases are shared with TRBD2. CDR3 size: 18 residues. Germline lookup yields CDR1 MNHNS and CDR2 SASEGT. V shed 0 bases, J shed 3 bases, and the junction held 9 bases outside the gene matches. For the CDR3, the DNA is TGTGCCAGCAGTGAAGCCCTTCCCCTAGCGGGGAGCTACAATGAGCAGTTCTTC. Protein sequence: CASSEALPLAGSYNEQFF.

This clonotype came up a few times. The chain is built from TRBV7-8 and TRBJ2-7; tentatively, D is TRBD2 (5 bases). The germline gives CDR1 SGHVS, CDR2 FQNEAQ. Deletions cut 3 bases from V and 0 bases from J, with 15 bases between. CDR3 length equals 16 residues. For the CDR3, the DNA is TGTGCCAGCAGCTTGGAGGCTTTGGCGAGCTCCTACGAGCAGTACTTC. It encodes CASSLEALASSYEQYF.

Only a few counts were recorded for this clonotype. J is TRBJ1-2 and V is TRBV7-8; 9 nucleotides agree with TRBD1. The V segment lost 3 bases and the J segment 7 bases; nucleotides outside the gene matches: 9. The CDR3 runs to 15 residues. The V gene's germline CDR1 is SGHVS and CDR2 FQNEAQ. DNA of the CDR3: TGTGCCAGCAGCTTCTATGGGACAGGGTTTTCTGGCTACACCTTC. This translates into CASSFYGTGFSGYTF. Full variable domain (outside the CDR3, taken from reference TRBV7-8 and TRBJ1-2): GAGVSQSPRYKVAKRGQDVALRCDPISGHVSLFWYQQALGQGPEFLTYFQNEAQLDKSGLPSDRFFAERPEGSVSTLKIQRTQQEDSAVYLCASSFYGTGFSGYTFGSGTRLTVV.

The chain uses TRBV6-2 or TRBV6-3 and TRBJ2-5; D unresolved. Germline loops: CDR1 MNHEY, CDR2 SVGEGT. The CDR3 runs to 14 residues. The V and J ends lost 0 bases and 4 bases respectively, with 9 bases between them. CDR3 sequence: CASSYSASGETQYF. Written as DNA, the CDR3 is TGTGCCAGCAGTTACTCCGCCTCCGGAGAGACCCAGTACTTC.

V gene TRBV9 combines with J gene TRBJ2-1; 9 bases are a match to TRBD2. V trimming: 2 bases; J trimming: 7 bases; junction bases outside the gene matches: 7. In germline, CDR1 is SGDLS, CDR2 YYNGEE. This CDR3 region has 15 residues. As DNA, the CDR3 is TGTGCCAGCAGCGTTGCAGCGGGAGGCTGGAATGAGCAGTTCTTC. Its translation is CASSVAAGGWNEQFF.